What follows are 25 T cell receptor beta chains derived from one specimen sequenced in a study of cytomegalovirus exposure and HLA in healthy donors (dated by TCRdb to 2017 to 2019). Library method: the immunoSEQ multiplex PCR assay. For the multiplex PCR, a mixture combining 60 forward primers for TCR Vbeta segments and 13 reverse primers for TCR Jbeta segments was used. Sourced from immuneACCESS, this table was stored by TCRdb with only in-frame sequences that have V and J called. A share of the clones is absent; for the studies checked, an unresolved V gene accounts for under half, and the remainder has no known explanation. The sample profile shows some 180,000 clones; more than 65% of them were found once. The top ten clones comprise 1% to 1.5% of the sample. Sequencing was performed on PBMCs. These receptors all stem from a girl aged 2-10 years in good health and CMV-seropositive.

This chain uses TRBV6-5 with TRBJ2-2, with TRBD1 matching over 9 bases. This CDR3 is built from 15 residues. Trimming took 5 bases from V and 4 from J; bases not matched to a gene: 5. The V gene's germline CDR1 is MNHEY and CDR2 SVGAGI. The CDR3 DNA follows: TGTGCCAGCAGTCTACAGGGGGCAGGCACCGGGGAGCTGTTTTTT. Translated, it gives CASSLQGAGTGELFF.

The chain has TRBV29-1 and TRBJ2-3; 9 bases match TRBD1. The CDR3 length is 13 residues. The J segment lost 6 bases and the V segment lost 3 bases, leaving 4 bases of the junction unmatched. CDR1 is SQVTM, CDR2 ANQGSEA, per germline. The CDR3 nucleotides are TGCAGCGTTGATCTCGGACAGGGGGATACGCAGTATTTT. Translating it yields CSVDLGQGDTQYF.

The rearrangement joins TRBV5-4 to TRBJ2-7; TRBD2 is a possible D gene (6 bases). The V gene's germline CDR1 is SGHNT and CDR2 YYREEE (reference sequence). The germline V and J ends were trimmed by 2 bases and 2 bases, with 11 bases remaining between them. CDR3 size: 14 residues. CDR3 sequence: CASSFGGATYEQYF. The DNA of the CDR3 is TGTGCCAGCAGCTTCGGGGGAGCAACCTACGAGCAGTACTTC.

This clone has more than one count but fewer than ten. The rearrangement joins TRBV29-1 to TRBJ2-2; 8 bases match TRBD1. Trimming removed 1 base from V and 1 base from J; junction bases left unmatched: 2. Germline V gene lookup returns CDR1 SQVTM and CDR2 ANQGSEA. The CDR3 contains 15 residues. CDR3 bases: TGCAGCGTTGAAGGACAGGGGAGGAACACCGGGGAGCTGTTTTTT. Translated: CSVEGQGRNTGELFF.

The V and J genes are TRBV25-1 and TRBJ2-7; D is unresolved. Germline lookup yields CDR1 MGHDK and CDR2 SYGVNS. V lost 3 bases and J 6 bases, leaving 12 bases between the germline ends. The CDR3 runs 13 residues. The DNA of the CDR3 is TGTGCCAGCAGTGAGATTGGCCCCCCCGAGCAGTACTTC. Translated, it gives CASSEIGPPEQYF.

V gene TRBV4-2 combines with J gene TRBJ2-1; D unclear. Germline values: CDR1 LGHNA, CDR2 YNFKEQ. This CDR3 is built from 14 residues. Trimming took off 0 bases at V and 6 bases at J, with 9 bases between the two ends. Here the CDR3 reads CASSQDRIANEQFF. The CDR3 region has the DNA TGTGCCAGCAGCCAAGATCGAATAGCCAATGAGCAGTTCTTC.

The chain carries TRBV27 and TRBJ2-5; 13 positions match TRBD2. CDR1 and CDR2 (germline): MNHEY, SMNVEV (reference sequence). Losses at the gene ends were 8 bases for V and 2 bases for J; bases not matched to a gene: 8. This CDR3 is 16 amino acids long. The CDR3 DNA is TGTGCCAGCGCAATACTAGCGGGAGGGCCGCAAGAGACCCAGTACTTC. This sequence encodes CASAILAGGPQETQYF.

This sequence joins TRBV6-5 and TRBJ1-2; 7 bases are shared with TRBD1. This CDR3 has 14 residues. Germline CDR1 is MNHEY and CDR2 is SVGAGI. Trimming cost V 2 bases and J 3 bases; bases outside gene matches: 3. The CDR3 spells CASSYLDRDYGYTF. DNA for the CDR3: TGTGCCAGCAGTTACCTAGACAGGGACTATGGCTACACCTTC.

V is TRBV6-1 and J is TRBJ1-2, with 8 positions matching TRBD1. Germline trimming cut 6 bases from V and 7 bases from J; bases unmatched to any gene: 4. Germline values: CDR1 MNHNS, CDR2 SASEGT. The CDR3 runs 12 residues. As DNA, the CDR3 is TGTGCCAGCAGAGTACAGGGGGGTGGCTACACCTTC. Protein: CASRVQGGGYTF.

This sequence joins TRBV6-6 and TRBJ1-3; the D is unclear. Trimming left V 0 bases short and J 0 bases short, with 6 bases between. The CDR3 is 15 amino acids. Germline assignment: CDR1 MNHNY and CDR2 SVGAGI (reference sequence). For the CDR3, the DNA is TGTGCCAGCAGTTACTCGAGCTACTCTGGAAACACCATATATTTT. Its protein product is CASSYSSYSGNTIYF.

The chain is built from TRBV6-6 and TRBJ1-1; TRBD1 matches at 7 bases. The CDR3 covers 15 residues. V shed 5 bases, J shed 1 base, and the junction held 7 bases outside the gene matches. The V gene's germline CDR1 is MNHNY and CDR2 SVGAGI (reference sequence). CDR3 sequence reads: CASSQKNRGNTEAFF. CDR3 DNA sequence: TGTGCCAGCAGTCAGAAAAACAGGGGGAACACTGAAGCTTTCTTT.

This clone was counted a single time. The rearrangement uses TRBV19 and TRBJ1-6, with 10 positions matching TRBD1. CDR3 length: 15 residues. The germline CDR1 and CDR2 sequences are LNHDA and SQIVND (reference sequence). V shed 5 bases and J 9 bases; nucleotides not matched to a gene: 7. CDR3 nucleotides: TGTGCCAGTAGTCCGGCGACAGGGGGCAGTTCACCCCTCCACTTT. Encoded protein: CASSPATGGSSPLHF.

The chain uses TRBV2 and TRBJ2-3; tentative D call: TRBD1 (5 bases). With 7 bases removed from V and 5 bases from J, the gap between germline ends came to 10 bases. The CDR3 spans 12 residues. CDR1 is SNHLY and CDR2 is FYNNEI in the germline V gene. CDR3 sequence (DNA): TGTGCCAGCACCGGTAGGGGAGATACGCAGTATTTT. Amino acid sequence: CASTGRGDTQYF.

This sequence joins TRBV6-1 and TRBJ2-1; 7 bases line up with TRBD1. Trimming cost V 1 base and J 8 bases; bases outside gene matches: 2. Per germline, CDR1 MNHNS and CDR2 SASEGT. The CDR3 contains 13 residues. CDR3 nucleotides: TGTGCCAGCAGTGAAGACAGGGGCGATGAGCAGTTCTTC. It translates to CASSEDRGDEQFF.

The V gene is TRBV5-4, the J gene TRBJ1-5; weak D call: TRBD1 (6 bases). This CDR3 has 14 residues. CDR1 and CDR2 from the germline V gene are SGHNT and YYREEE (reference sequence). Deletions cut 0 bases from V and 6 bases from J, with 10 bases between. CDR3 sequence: CASSLAGVGQPQHF. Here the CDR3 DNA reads TGTGCCAGCAGCTTGGCAGGGGTTGGTCAGCCCCAGCATTTT.

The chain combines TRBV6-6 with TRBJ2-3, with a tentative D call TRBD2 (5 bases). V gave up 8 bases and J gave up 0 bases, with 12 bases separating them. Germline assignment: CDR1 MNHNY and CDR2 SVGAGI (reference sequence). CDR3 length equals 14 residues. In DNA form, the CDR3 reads TGTGCCAGCTTTCGTACGGGGAGCACAGATACGCAGTATTTT. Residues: CASFRTGSTDTQYF.

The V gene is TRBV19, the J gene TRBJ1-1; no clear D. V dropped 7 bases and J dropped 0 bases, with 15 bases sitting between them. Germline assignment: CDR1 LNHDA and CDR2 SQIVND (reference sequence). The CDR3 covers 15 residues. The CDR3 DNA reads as TGTGCCAGTACCTATGGGTCCGGGGTGAACACTGAAGCTTTCTTT. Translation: CASTYGSGVNTEAFF.

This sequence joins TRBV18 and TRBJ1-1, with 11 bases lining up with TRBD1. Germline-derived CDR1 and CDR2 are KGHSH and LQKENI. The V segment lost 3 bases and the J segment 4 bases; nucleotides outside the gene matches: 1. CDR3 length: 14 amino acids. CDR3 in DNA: TGTGCCAGCTCACCCGGGACAGGGGGCACTGAAGCTTTCTTT. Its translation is CASSPGTGGTEAFF. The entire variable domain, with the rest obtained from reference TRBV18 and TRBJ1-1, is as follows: NAGVMQNPRHLVRRRGQEARLRCSPMKGHSHVYWYRQLPEEGLKFMVYLQKENIIDESGMPKERFSAEFPKEGPSILRIQQVVRGDSAAYFCASSPGTGGTEAFFGQGTRLTVV.

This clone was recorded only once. This CDR3 is CASSYRQGLNEKLFF. The CDR3 region has the DNA TGTGCCAGCAGTTACCGACAGGGTCTTAATGAAAAACTGTTTTTT. V is TRBV6-5 and J is TRBJ1-4, with 7 bases lining up with TRBD1. V lost 2 bases to trimming and J lost 4 bases; unmatched junction nucleotides: 4. The CDR3 has 15 amino acids. Germline V gene lookup returns CDR1 MNHEY and CDR2 SVGAGI.

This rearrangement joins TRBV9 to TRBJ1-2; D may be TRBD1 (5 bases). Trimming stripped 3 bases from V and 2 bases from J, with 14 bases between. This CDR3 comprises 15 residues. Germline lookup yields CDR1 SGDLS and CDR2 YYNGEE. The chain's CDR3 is CASSEDRNLNYGYTF. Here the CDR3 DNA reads TGTGCCAGCAGCGAAGACAGAAATTTAAACTATGGCTACACCTTC.

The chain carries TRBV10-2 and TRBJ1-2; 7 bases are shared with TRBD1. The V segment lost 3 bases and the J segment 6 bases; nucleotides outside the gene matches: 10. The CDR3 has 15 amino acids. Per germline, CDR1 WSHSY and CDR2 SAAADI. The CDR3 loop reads CASSDSPQGEDGYTF. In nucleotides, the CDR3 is TGCGCCAGCAGTGACTCACCCCAGGGGGAGGATGGCTACACCTTC.

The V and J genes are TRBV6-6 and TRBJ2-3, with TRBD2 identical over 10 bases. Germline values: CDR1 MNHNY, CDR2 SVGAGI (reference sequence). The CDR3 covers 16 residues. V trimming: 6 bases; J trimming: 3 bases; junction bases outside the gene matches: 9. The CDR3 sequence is CASRLASGSLTDTQYF. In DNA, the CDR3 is TGTGCCAGCAGACTCGCTAGCGGGAGTCTGACAGATACGCAGTATTTT.

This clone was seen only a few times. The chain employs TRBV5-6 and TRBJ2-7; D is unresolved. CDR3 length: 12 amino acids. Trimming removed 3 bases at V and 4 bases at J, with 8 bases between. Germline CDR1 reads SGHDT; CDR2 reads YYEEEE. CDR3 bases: TGTGCCAGCAGCTCGGGTCGGTACGAGCAGTACTTC. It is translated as CASSSGRYEQYF.

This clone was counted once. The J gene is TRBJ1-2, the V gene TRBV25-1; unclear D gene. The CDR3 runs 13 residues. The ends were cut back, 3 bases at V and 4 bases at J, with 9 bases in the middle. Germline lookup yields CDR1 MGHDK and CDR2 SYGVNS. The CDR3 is CASSDRSGYGYTF. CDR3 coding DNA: TGTGCCAGCAGTGATCGGTCAGGCTATGGCTACACCTTC.

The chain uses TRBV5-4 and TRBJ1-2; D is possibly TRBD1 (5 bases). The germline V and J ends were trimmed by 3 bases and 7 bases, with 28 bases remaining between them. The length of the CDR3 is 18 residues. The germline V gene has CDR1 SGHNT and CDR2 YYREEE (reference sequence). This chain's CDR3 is CASSSPGDGVAGRFGYTF. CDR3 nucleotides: TGTGCCAGCAGCTCCCCTGGGGACGGAGTTGCGGGGAGGTTTGGCTACACCTTC.